This TCR beta chain was sequenced during a study of memory CD4+ T cells and cytomegalovirus serostatus. Remarks on this clone: The antigen remains unidentified.

The table came from immunoSEQ multiplex PCR; TCRdb's copy has only in-frame clones and leaves some out. The sample lists about 52,000 clones, about three quarters occurring once. The sort gate was single viable CD3+CD4+CD8-CD45RO+ cells for memory CD4+ T cells. Study-wide results and limits: About 40% of the roughly 150 known CMV-associated TCRbeta sequences appeared in CD4+ memory.

The germline gives CDR1 KGHSH, CDR2 LQKENI. The CDR3 is 17 residues long. The V end was cut by 6 bases, the J end by 0 bases, with 15 bases between. The specimen sequenced was memory CD4+ T cells from blood. The receptor's source is an adult in good health and CMV-seropositive. The J gene is TRBJ1-6, the V gene TRBV18; no clear D gene. CDR3 in amino acids: CASSLGRVSSYNSPLHF. In nucleotides, the CDR3 is TGTGCCAGCTCCCTGGGGAGGGTGAGCTCCTATAATTCACCCCTCCACTTT.